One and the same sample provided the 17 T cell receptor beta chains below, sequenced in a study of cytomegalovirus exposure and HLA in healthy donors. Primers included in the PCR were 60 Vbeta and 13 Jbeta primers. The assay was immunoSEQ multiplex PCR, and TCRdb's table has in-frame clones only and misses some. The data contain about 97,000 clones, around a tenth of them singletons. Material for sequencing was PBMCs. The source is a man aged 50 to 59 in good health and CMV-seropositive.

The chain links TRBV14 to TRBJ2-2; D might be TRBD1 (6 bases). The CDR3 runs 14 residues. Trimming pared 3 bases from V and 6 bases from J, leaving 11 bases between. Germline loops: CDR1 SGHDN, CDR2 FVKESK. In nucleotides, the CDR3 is TGTGCCAGCAGCCAGCTACAGGGAGCCGGGGAGCTGTTTTTT. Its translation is CASSQLQGAGELFF.

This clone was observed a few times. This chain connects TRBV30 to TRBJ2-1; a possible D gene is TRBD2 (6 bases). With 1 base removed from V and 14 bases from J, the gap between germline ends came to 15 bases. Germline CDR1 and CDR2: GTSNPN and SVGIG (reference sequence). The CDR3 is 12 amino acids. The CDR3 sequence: CAWSEAGWPEFF. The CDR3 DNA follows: TGTGCCTGGAGTGAGGCGGGGTGGCCTGAGTTCTTC.

As DNA, the CDR3 is TGTGCCAGCAGCCGACAGGTCCAAGAGACCCAGTACTTC. It encodes CASSRQVQETQYF. This chain links TRBV7-2 with TRBJ2-5; possible D gene TRBD1, 6 bases. This CDR3 region has 13 residues. Trimming cost V 5 bases and J 1 base, with 8 bases left between them. CDR1 SGHTA and CDR2 FQGNSA come from the germline V gene. Based on the CDR3 plus reference TRBV7-2 and TRBJ2-5, the full variable domain is GAGVSQSPSNKVTEKGKDVELRCDPISGHTALYWYRQSLGQGLEFLIYFQGNSAPDKSGLPSDRFSAERTGGSVSTLTIQRTQQEDSAVYLCASSRQVQETQYFGPGTRLLVL.

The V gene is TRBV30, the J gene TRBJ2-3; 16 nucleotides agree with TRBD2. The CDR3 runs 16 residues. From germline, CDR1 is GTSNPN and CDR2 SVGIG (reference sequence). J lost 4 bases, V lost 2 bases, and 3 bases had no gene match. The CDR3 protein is CAWSRGLAGGPDTQYF. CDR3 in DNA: TGTGCCTGGAGTCGGGGACTAGCGGGGGGGCCAGATACGCAGTATTTT.

Here the CDR3 reads CASSFRLASPTDTQYF. The CDR3 DNA reads TGTGCCAGCAGCTTCAGACTAGCGTCCCCCACAGATACGCAGTATTTT. The rearrangement links TRBV9 to TRBJ2-3, with TRBD2 identical over 8 bases. The trim removed 4 bases at V and 2 bases at J, leaving 9 bases unmatched. The CDR3 runs 16 residues. In germline, CDR1 is SGDLS, CDR2 YYNGEE.

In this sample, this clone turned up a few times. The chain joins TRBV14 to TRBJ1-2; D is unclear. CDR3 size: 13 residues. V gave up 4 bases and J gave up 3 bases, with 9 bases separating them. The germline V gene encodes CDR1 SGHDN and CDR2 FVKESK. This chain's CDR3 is CASSPETYYGYTF. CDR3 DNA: TGTGCCAGCAGCCCTGAGACATACTATGGCTACACCTTC.

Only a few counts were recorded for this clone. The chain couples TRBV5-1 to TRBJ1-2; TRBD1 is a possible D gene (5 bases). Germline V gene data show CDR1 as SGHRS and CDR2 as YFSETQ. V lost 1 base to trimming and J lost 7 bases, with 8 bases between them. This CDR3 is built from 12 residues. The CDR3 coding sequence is TGCGCCAGCAGCTTGTACAGGTCTGGCTACACCTTC. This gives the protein CASSLYRSGYTF. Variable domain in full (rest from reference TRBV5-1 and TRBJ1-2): KAGVTQTPRYLIKTRGQQVTLSCSPISGHRSVSWYQQTPGQGLQFLFEYFSETQRNKGNFPGRFSGRQFSNSRSEMNVSTLELGDSALYLCASSLYRSGYTFGSGTRLTVV.

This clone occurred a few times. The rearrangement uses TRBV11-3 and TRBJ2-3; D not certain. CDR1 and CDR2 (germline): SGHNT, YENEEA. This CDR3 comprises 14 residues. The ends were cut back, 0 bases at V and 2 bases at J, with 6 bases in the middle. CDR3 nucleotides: TGTGCCAGCAGCTTAGACGCGGCCACAGATACGCAGTATTTT. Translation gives CASSLDAATDTQYF.

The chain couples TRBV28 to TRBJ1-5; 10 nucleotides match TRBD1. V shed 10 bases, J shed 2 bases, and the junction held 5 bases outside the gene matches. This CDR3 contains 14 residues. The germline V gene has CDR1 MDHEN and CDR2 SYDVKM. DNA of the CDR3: TGTGCCACCCCGGGGACAGGGGGCAATCAGCCCCAGCATTTT. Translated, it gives CATPGTGGNQPQHF.

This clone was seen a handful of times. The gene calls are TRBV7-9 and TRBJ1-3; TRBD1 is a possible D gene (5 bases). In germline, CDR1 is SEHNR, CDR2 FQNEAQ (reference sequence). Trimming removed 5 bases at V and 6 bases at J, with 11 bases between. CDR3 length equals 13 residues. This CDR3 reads CASSPRDLNTIYF. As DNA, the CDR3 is TGTGCCAGCAGCCCCAGGGACTTAAACACCATATATTTT.

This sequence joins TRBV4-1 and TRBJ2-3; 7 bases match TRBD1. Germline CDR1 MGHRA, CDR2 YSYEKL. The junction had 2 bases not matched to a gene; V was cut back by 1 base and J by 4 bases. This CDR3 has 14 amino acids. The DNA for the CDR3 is TGCGCCAGCAGCCAAGTACAGGGGCCAGATACGCAGTATTTT. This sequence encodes CASSQVQGPDTQYF.

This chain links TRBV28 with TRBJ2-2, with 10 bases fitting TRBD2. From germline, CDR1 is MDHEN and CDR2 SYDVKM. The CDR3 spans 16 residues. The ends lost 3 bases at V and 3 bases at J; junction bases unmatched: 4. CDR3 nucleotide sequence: TGTGCCAGCAGTTTTAGCGGGAGGATCTACACCGGGGAGCTGTTTTTT. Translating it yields CASSFSGRIYTGELFF.

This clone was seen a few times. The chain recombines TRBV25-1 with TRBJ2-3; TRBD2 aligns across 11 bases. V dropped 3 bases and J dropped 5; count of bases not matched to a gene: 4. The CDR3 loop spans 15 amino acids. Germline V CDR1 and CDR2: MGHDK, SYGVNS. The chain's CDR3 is CASSDSGRVLDTQYF. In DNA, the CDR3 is TGTGCCAGCAGTGATAGCGGGAGGGTGTTAGATACGCAGTATTTT.

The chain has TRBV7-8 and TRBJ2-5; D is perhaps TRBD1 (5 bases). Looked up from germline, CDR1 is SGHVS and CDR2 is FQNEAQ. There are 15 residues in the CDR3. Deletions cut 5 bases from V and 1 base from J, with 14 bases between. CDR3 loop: CASSPRWQGQETQYF. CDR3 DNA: TGTGCCAGCAGCCCCAGATGGCAGGGCCAAGAGACCCAGTACTTC.

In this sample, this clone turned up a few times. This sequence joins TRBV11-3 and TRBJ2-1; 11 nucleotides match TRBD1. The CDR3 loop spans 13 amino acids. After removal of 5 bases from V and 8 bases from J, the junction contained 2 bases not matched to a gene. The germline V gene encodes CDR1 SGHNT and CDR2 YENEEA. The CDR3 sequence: CASSPGQGDEQFF. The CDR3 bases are TGTGCCAGCAGCCCGGGACAGGGGGATGAGCAGTTCTTC.

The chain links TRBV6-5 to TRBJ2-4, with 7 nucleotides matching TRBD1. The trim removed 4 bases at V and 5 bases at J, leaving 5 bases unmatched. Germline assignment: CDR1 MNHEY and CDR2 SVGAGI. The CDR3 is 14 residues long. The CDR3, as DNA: TGTGCCAGCAGTTGGGACAGCAAAGAAAACATTCAGTACTTC. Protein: CASSWDSKENIQYF.

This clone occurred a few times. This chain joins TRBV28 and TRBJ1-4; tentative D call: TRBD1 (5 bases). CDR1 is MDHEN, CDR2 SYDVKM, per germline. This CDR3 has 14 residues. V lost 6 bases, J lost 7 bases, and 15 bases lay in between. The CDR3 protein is CASSRQGQIEKLFF. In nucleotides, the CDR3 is TGTGCCAGCAGCCGGCAAGGACAAATTGAAAAACTGTTTTTT. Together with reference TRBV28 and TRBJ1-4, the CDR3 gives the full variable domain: DVKVTQSSRYLVKRTGEKVFLECVQDMDHENMFWYRQDPGLGLRLIYFSYDVKMKEKGDIPEGYSVSREKKERFSLILESASTNQTSMYLCASSRQGQIEKLFFGSGTQLSVL.